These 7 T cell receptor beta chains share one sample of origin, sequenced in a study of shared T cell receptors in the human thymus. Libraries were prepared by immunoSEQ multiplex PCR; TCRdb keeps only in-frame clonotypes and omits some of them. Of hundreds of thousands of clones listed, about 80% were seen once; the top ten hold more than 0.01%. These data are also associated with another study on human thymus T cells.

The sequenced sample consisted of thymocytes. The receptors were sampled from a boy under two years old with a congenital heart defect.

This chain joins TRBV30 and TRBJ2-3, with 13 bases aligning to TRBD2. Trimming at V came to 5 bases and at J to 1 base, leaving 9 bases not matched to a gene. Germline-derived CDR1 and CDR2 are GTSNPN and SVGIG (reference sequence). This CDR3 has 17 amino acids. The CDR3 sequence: CAWGLAGAPRGTDTQYF. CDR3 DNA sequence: TGTGCCTGGGGACTAGCGGGAGCCCCCCGGGGCACAGATACGCAGTATTTT.

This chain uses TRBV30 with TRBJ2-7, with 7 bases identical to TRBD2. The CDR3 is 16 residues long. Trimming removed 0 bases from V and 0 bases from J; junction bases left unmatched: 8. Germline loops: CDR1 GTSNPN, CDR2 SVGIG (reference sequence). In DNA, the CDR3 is TGTGCCTGGAGTGTACTGGCGGGAGCCCACTCCTACGAGCAGTACTTC. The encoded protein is CAWSVLAGAHSYEQYF.

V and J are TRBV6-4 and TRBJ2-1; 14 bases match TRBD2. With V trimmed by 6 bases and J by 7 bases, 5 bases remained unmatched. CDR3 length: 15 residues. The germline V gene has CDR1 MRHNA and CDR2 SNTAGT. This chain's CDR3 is CASRATSGRDNEQFF. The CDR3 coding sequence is TGTGCCAGCAGGGCGACTAGCGGGAGGGATAATGAGCAGTTCTTC.

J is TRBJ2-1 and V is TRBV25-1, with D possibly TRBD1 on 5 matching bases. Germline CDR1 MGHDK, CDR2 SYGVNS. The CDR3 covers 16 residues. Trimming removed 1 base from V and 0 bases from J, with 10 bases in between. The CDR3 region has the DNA TGTGCCAGCAGTGAATTAGGGGCAAGCTCCTACAATGAGCAGTTCTTC. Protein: CASSELGASSYNEQFF.

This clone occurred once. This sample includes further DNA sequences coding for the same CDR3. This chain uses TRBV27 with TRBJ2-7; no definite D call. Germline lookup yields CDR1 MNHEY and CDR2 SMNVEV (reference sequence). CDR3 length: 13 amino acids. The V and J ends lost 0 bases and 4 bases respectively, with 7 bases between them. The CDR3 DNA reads TGTGCCAGCAGTTTATCGGCCAGGTACGAGCAGTACTTC. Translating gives CASSLSARYEQYF.

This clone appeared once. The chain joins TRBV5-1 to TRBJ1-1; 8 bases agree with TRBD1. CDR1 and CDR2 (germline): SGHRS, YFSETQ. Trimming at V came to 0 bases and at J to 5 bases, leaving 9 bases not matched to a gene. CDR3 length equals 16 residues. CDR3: CASSLEDREVWTEAFF. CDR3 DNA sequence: TGCGCCAGCAGCTTGGAGGACAGGGAGGTGTGGACTGAAGCTTTCTTT.

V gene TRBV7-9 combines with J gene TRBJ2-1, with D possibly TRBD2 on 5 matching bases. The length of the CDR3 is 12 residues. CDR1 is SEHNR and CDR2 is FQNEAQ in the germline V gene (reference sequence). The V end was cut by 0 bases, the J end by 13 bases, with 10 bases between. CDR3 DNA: TGTGCCAGCAGCTTAGCCGGGAAGAATCAGTTCTTC. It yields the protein CASSLAGKNQFF.